The 27 T cell receptor beta chains below all came from one sample that was sequenced in a study of blood T cells in healthy people across ages (dated by TCRdb to about 2015). The protocol used for the library was 5' RACE. This sample was sequenced with an Illumina HiSeq 2500. A second PCR of roughly 7 to 12 cycles was run with a J-beta primer mix and a sample-barcoded 5' primer. TCRdb redid the processing of the public reads, applying fastp at Q25 and MiXCR, and retained in-frame beta chains. Here each entry gathers all rows of one CDR3 protein and keeps the most common genes and DNA. A total of about 1,800,000 distinct CDR3 sequences appear in this sample, about 28% of them only once. Clones ranked in the top ten supply 7.7% of the sample. Sequencing was done on a sample of blood. The origin of the receptors is a woman under 40 in good health.

The rearrangement links TRBV12-3 or TRBV12-4 to TRBJ1-1; no clear D gene. The CDR3 runs to 13 residues. V shed 3 bases and J shed 8 bases, with 13 bases lying between them. CDR3 coding DNA: TGTGCCAGCAGTTTTTCGGGCCCCCAGGAAGCTTTCTTT. Its translation: CASSFSGPQEAFF.

Worth noting for this clonotype: One end of the junction varies from germline; a read error may be responsible. The V gene is TRBV24-1, the J gene TRBJ2-1, with unresolved D. The CDR3 is 14 residues long. From germline, CDR1 is KGHDR and CDR2 SFDVKD. The CDR3 nucleotides read TGTGCCACCGGTGATTTTGGCAACCCCAATGAGCAGTTCTTC. It specifies CATGDFGNPNEQFF.

Regarding this clonotype: At one end, the junction sequence differs from germline, possibly due to a read error. The rearrangement links TRBV12-3 or TRBV12-4 to TRBJ2-3; the D gene is possibly TRBD2 (5 bases). This CDR3 has 15 amino acids. CDR3 loop: CASSFRRARADAQYF. CDR3 DNA sequence: TGTGCCAGCAGTTTCAGGAGAGCGAGGGCAGATGCGCAGTATTTT.

The chain uses TRBV20-1 and TRBJ2-1; 14 bases are a match to TRBD2. The V gene end was trimmed by 6 bases and the J gene end by 1 base; junction bases not matched to a gene: 8. CDR3 length: 17 residues. Germline V lookup: CDR1 DFQATT, CDR2 SNEGSKA (reference sequence). The CDR3 bases are TGCAGTGCCCAGGGACTAGCGGGAGTGGGGTCCTACAATGAGCAGTTCTTC. Its translation: CSAQGLAGVGSYNEQFF.

In its sample, this clonotype was seen once. The J gene is TRBJ1-4, the V gene TRBV28, with 8 bases identical to TRBD1. V lost 5 bases and J lost 15; bases outside the gene matches: 8. This CDR3 region has 12 residues. The germline V gene has CDR1 MDHEN and CDR2 SYDVKM. CDR3 loop: CASSTDRAGLFF. The CDR3 coding sequence is TGTGCCAGCAGTACGGACAGGGCGGGTTTGTTTTTT. The full variable domain, its missing parts supplied by reference TRBV28 and TRBJ1-4, is DVKVTQSSRYLVKRTGEKVFLECVQDMDHENMFWYRQDPGLGLRLIYFSYDVKMKEKGDIPEGYSVSREKKERFSLILESASTNQTSMYLCASSTDRAGLFFGSGTQLSVL.

V is TRBV10-3 and J is TRBJ1-2; D is perhaps TRBD1 (6 bases). The CDR3 totals 14 residues. Germline V CDR1 and CDR2: ENHRY, SYGVKD. Between the trimmed V and J ends, which lost 5 bases and 2 bases, there was a span of 12 bases. The CDR3: CAISLGQTNYGYTF. The DNA for the CDR3 is TGTGCCATCAGTTTAGGACAGACGAACTATGGCTACACCTTC.

This clonotype was recorded many times. This chain connects TRBV9 to TRBJ2-7; 11 positions match TRBD2. Looked up from germline, CDR1 is SGDLS and CDR2 is YYNGEE. This CDR3 has 15 residues. With V trimmed by 3 bases and J by 3 bases, 5 bases remained unmatched. CDR3 in amino acids: CASSEGLAEVYEQYF. The CDR3 coding sequence is TGTGCCAGCAGCGAGGGACTAGCGGAAGTCTACGAGCAGTACTTC.

The V and J genes are TRBV12-3 or TRBV12-4 and TRBJ2-3; 7 bases match TRBD1. This CDR3 contains 17 residues. V gave up 0 bases and J gave up 4 bases; unmatched junction bases: 10. For the CDR3, the DNA is TGTGCCAGCAGTTTAGCGCACGGACAGGTGATAGCAGATACGCAGTATTTT. It codes for CASSLAHGQVIADTQYF.

The gene calls are TRBV4-2 and TRBJ2-5; D gene uncertain. The J call is doubtful: the DNA matches TRBJ2-7 better. The CDR3 loop spans 16 amino acids. Germline CDR1 is LGHNA and CDR2 is YNFKEQ. The CDR3 DNA follows: TGTGCCAGCAGCCAAGATTCGGACCGCGTCGCTGGCGAGCAGTACTTC. Translation: CASSQDSDRVAGEQYF.

This clonotype was found many times. The chain uses TRBV27 and TRBJ1-2, with D hard to call. The ends were cut back, 5 bases at V and 4 bases at J, with 14 bases in the middle. The length of the CDR3 is 14 residues. Germline loops: CDR1 MNHEY, CDR2 SMNVEV (reference sequence). The CDR3, as DNA: TGTGCCAGCAGTCGAAAAGTGGGAAGCTATGGCTACACCTTC. Translating gives CASSRKVGSYGYTF.

The V and J genes are TRBV20-1 and TRBJ2-7; 10 nucleotides agree with TRBD2. From germline, CDR1 is DFQATT and CDR2 SNEGSKA (reference sequence). This CDR3 has 14 amino acids. Losses at the gene ends were 3 bases for V and 0 bases for J; bases not matched to a gene: 2. The DNA of the CDR3 is TGCAGTGCTAGCACTAGCGGGACCTCCTACGAGCAGTACTTC. It specifies CSASTSGTSYEQYF.

A few counts support this clonotype. This rearrangement joins TRBV3-1 to TRBJ2-1; D possibly matches TRBD1 or TRBD2 (6 bases each). CDR3 length equals 15 residues. V gave up 8 bases and J gave up 9 bases, with 23 bases separating them. Germline V CDR1 and CDR2: LGHDT, YNNKEL (reference sequence). The CDR3, as DNA: TGTGCCAGCGTAAAAGGGGGGATAGGGGACGTTGAGCAGTTCTTC. Its protein is CASVKGGIGDVEQFF.

This clonotype was detected a few times. The J gene is TRBJ2-1, the V gene TRBV20-1; unclear D gene. Trimming shortened V by 0 bases and J by 7 bases, and 16 bases separated the two germline ends. This CDR3 is 15 amino acids long. Germline values: CDR1 DFQATT, CDR2 SNEGSKA (reference sequence). In DNA form, the CDR3 reads TGCAGTGCTAGAGATTGGAACGGGCCGTGGAATGAGCAGTTCTTC. This codes for CSARDWNGPWNEQFF.

This clonotype was counted a single time. At one end the junction does not follow the germline gene, possibly because of a read error. The gene calls are TRBV12-3 or TRBV12-4 and TRBJ1-4, with D perhaps matching TRBD1 (6 bases). The CDR3 is 13 residues long. DNA for the CDR3: TGTGCCGGCAGTTCCGGGACAAGTGAAAAACTGTTTTTT. It specifies CAGSSGTSEKLFF.

As concerns this clonotype: A much larger clone lies one base from this, so it may be a read error. This chain connects TRBV4-2 to TRBJ2-5; 9 positions agree with TRBD2. V gave up 1 base and J gave up 5 bases; unmatched junction bases: 11. Germline V gene lookup returns CDR1 LGHNA and CDR2 YNFKEQ. CDR3 length equals 17 residues. This CDR3 is CASSQGRSGGSGETQYF. The CDR3 DNA is TGTGCCAGCAGCCAAGGCAGAAGCGGGGGGAGCGGGGAGACCCAGTACTTC.

This clonotype was seen more than once but under ten times. The chain carries TRBV3-1 and TRBJ2-3; no firm D call. This CDR3 region has 14 residues. V lost 1 base to trimming and J lost 10 bases, with 15 bases between them. Germline loops: CDR1 LGHDT, CDR2 YNNKEL (reference sequence). The CDR3 DNA is TGTGCCAGCAGCCAAGGGGGTGGACGGCGAGCGCAGTATTTT. Protein: CASSQGGGRRAQYF.

This rearrangement joins TRBV6-5 to TRBJ2-1; 11 bases align to TRBD2. The CDR3 consists of 16 residues. V trimming: 4 bases; J trimming: 13 bases; junction bases outside the gene matches: 15. Per germline, CDR1 MNHEY and CDR2 SVGAGI. This chain's CDR3 is CASSSPLAGGLYIQFF. The CDR3 DNA follows: TGTGCCAGCAGTTCCCCCCTAGCGGGGGGCCTATACATTCAGTTCTTC.

V is TRBV6-1 and J is TRBJ2-6, with D perhaps TRBD1 (5 bases). CDR3 length: 17 residues. The V gene's germline CDR1 is MNHNS and CDR2 SASEGT. V was pared by 1 base and J by 2 bases, with 12 bases between. This chain's CDR3 is CASSEGSLGAGANVLTF. CDR3 nucleotide sequence: TGTGCCAGCAGTGAAGGCAGCCTAGGGGCTGGGGCCAACGTCCTGACTTTC.

On this clonotype itself: A read error likely explains this, since a far larger clone differs by one base. This chain connects TRBV2 to TRBJ2-4; D is ambiguous. CDR3 length: 10 amino acids. Germline V gene lookup returns CDR1 SNHLY and CDR2 FYNNEI. Trimming cost V 3 bases and J 13 bases, with 7 bases left between them. The CDR3 DNA is TGTGCCAGCAGTGAGTACGTGCAGTACTTC. Residues: CASSEYVQYF.

This clonotype was seen more than once but under ten times. The chain is built from TRBV6-1 and TRBJ2-3; D is undetermined. CDR3 length equals 15 residues. Germline CDR1 is MNHNS and CDR2 is SASEGT. Trimming stripped 5 bases from V and 2 bases from J, with 14 bases between. The CDR3 here is CASSRKVVTTDTQYF. The CDR3 region has the DNA TGTGCCAGCAGTCGGAAAGTGGTGACCACAGATACGCAGTATTTT.

In this sample, this clonotype turned up once. This sequence joins TRBV7-8 and TRBJ1-1, with D uncertain. With 8 bases removed from V and 7 bases from J, the gap between germline ends came to 14 bases. The germline V gene encodes CDR1 SGHVS and CDR2 FQNEAQ. The CDR3 has 12 residues. CDR3 region: CASGPRAGEAFF. For the CDR3, the DNA is TGTGCCAGCGGCCCTCGCGCGGGTGAAGCTTTCTTT.

The chain uses TRBV20-1 and TRBJ2-5, with D tentatively TRBD2 (6 bases). Germline values: CDR1 DFQATT, CDR2 SNEGSKA (reference sequence). CDR3 size: 13 residues. Trimming took 5 bases from V and 7 from J, leaving 17 bases between them. The CDR3 DNA reads TGCAGTGCTGCCCGGGACTTGGGCGGGACCCAGTACTTC. Encoded protein: CSAARDLGGTQYF.

This clonotype showed up just a few times. This sequence joins TRBV9 and TRBJ1-2; 10 nucleotides agree with TRBD1. Trimming at V came to 3 bases and at J to 0 bases, leaving 14 bases not matched to a gene. The CDR3 is 19 residues long. Germline CDR1 reads SGDLS; CDR2 reads YYNGEE. The CDR3 DNA is TGTGCCAGCAGCGCGTTGCCTGGGACAGGGGACGGATCTAACTATGGCTACACCTTC. Its protein product is CASSALPGTGDGSNYGYTF.

On this clonotype: Being one base from a much bigger clone, this may be a read error. V and J are TRBV29-1 and TRBJ2-7, with D tentatively TRBD2 (5 bases). CDR1 and CDR2 (germline): SQVTM, ANQGSEA. Trimming removed 7 bases at V and 4 bases at J, with 20 bases between. The CDR3 covers 14 residues. The CDR3 here is CSATSPGWTYEQYF. Here the CDR3 DNA reads TGCAGCGCCACCTCGCCCGGTTGGACTTACGAGCAGTACTTC.

In its sample, this clonotype was seen a few times. The rearrangement links TRBV20-1 to TRBJ2-1; 11 bases line up with TRBD2. V was clipped by 6 bases and J by 8 bases; unmatched bases: 6. Germline loops: CDR1 DFQATT, CDR2 SNEGSKA (reference sequence). The CDR3 totals 13 residues. The CDR3 nucleotides read TGCAGTGCAACTAGCGGGAGAAAGGATGAGCAGTTCTTC. It translates to CSATSGRKDEQFF.

The chain links TRBV7-9 to TRBJ2-5; a possible D gene is TRBD2 (5 bases). CDR3 length: 16 amino acids. CDR1 and CDR2 (germline): SEHNR, FQNEAQ (reference sequence). The V gene lost 5 bases and the J gene lost 3 bases, with 19 bases spanning the gap. CDR3 bases: TGTGCCAGCAGCCAGAGGGTCTCCGGGAAGAAAGAGACCCAGTACTTC. Translating gives CASSQRVSGKKETQYF.

The chain couples TRBV7-8 to TRBJ2-1; 8 bases match TRBD1. This CDR3 region has 14 residues. The germline CDR1 and CDR2 sequences are SGHVS and FQNEAQ. Germline trimming cut 7 bases from V and 4 bases from J; bases unmatched to any gene: 6. CDR3 protein: CASNSGQEYNEQFF. The CDR3 nucleotides read TGTGCCAGCAATTCGGGACAGGAGTACAATGAGCAGTTCTTC.